This T cell receptor (beta chain) was recorded in a study of CD8 T cells in ankylosing spondylitis. Study-wide findings and caveats: Blood from ankylosing spondylitis patients appeared to carry a characteristic roughly 8-variant TCR beta motif.

Each CDR3 protein is one row after TCRdb ran MiXCR on the 5' RACE reads. The table has some 130,000 distinct CDR3 sequences, under 20% seen once. A remark on this clonotype: The antigen remains undetermined.

Trimming took 0 bases from V and 4 from J; bases not matched to a gene: 5. The CDR3 has 16 residues. CDR1 LGHNA and CDR2 YSLEER come from the germline V gene. Material: blood, either unsorted or a sorted T cell fraction (not recorded which). The source is a male donor with ankylosing spondylitis. The genes are TRBV4-3 and TRBJ2-5, with 10 bases fitting TRBD1. CDR3 protein: CASSQDSRTGGETQYF. The CDR3 coding sequence is TGCGCCAGCAGCCAAGATAGTCGGACAGGGGGAGAGACCCAGTACTTC.